These 16 T cell receptor beta chains share one sample of origin, sequenced in a study of blood T cell repertoires in COVID-19. This table comes from immunoSEQ multiplex PCR, and its TCRdb copy is limited to in-frame clones, with some not included. The sample has roughly 120,000 clones, about 85% seen once. What was sequenced was peripheral blood. These TCRs come from a man older than 75 with acute or convalescent COVID-19.

V is TRBV12-3 or TRBV12-4 and J is TRBJ1-2; D is uncertain. The CDR3 length is 13 residues. Deletions cut 5 bases from V and 4 bases from J, with 11 bases between. The CDR3 region has the DNA TGTGCCAGCAGTCCAGGACGGGGCTATGGCTACACCTTC. It is translated as CASSPGRGYGYTF.

This chain links TRBV9 with TRBJ2-1; 11 nucleotides align to TRBD2. CDR1 is SGDLS and CDR2 is YYNGEE in the germline V gene. The CDR3 contains 15 residues. J lost 10 bases, V lost 0 bases, and 6 bases had no gene match. The CDR3 bases are TGTGCCAGCAGCGTAGTGACTAGCGGGATCAGGGAGCAGTTCTTC. Translating it yields CASSVVTSGIREQFF.

This clone was seen once. The chain recombines TRBV5-1 with TRBJ2-5; 11 bases fit TRBD2. The CDR3 covers 15 residues. Losses at the gene ends were 0 bases for V and 5 bases for J; bases not matched to a gene: 3. Germline CDR1 is SGHRS and CDR2 is YFSETQ. The chain's CDR3 is CASSLEASGRETQYF. Written as DNA, the CDR3 is TGCGCCAGCAGCTTGGAGGCTAGCGGGAGGGAGACCCAGTACTTC.

The chain is built from TRBV18 and TRBJ2-7; TRBD1 aligns across 7 bases. Germline V lookup: CDR1 KGHSH, CDR2 LQKENI. The trim removed 1 base at V and 0 bases at J, leaving 3 bases unmatched. The CDR3 has 15 residues. CDR3 DNA sequence: TGTGCCAGCTCACCACGGACAGGTAGCTCCTACGAGCAGTACTTC. Amino acids: CASSPRTGSSYEQYF.

The rearrangement uses TRBV10-3 and TRBJ1-1; TRBD1 might be the D (5 bases). CDR1 is ENHRY, CDR2 SYGVKD, per germline. This CDR3 is built from 12 residues. Between the trimmed V and J ends, which lost 3 bases and 4 bases, there was a span of 6 bases. CDR3 DNA sequence: TGTGCCATCAGTGACAGGGTCACTGAAGCTTTCTTT. Translating gives CAISDRVTEAFF.

The chain combines TRBV11-2 with TRBJ2-3, with TRBD2 identical over 7 bases. Unmatched junction bases numbered 10, after V lost 5 bases and J lost 2 bases. This CDR3 contains 16 residues. Germline V gene data show CDR1 as SGHAT and CDR2 as FQNNGV. In nucleotides, the CDR3 is TGTGCCAGCAGCCCCTCGGCTAGCGGTATCACAGATACGCAGTATTTT. Translated: CASSPSASGITDTQYF. Using reference TRBV11-2 and TRBJ2-3 for the parts outside the CDR3, the full variable domain is EAGVAQSPRYKIIEKRQSVAFWCNPISGHATLYWYQQILGQGPKLLIQFQNNGVVDDSQLPKDRFSAERLKGVDSTLKIQPAKLEDSAVYLCASSPSASGITDTQYFGPGTRLTVL.

The genes are TRBV3-1 (or the pseudogene TRBV3-2) and TRBJ2-1; 12 bases map to TRBD2. Trimming removed 3 bases from V and 4 bases from J; junction bases left unmatched: 4. Germline-derived CDR1 and CDR2 are LGHDT and YNNKEL (reference sequence). This CDR3 is 16 amino acids long. This chain's CDR3 is CASSQLAGGLYNEQFF. CDR3 coding DNA: TGTGCCAGCAGCCAGCTAGCGGGGGGGCTATACAATGAGCAGTTCTTC.

The chain is built from TRBV19 and TRBJ1-3; possible D gene TRBD1, 5 bases. V lost 3 bases and J 0 bases, leaving 12 bases between the germline ends. CDR1 is LNHDA, CDR2 SQIVND, per germline (reference sequence). The CDR3 has 16 amino acids. The CDR3 DNA follows: TGTGCCAGTAGTATGAAGGTGACAGCCTCTGGAAACACCATATATTTT. Protein product: CASSMKVTASGNTIYF. Looking up the rest from reference TRBV19 and TRBJ1-3 gives the full variable domain: DGGITQSPKYLFRKEGQNVTLSCEQNLNHDAMYWYRQDPGQGLRLIYYSQIVNDFQKGDIAEGYSVSREKKESFPLTVTSAQKNPTAFYLCASSMKVTASGNTIYFGEGSWLTVV.

The chain employs TRBV4-3 and TRBJ2-3; TRBD2 agrees at 14 bases. The CDR3 has 21 amino acids. Trimming removed 3 bases from V and 1 base from J; junction bases left unmatched: 15. In germline, CDR1 is LGHNA, CDR2 YSLEER. CDR3 amino acids: CASSHLWPGLAGEWGTDTQYF. The DNA for the CDR3 is TGCGCCAGCAGCCACCTCTGGCCGGGACTAGCGGGAGAGTGGGGCACAGATACGCAGTATTTT.

This clone was seen just once. This chain links TRBV28 with TRBJ2-7; a possible D gene is TRBD1 (5 bases). Trimming removed 6 bases from V and 3 bases from J, with 12 bases in between. Germline V lookup: CDR1 MDHEN, CDR2 SYDVKM. The CDR3 length is 13 residues. CDR3 sequence: CASRTGQGYEQYF. CDR3 DNA sequence: TGTGCCAGCAGGACCGGACAAGGCTACGAGCAGTACTTC.

The chain's CDR3 is CASREGLAGGPETKNIQYF. The DNA of the CDR3 is TGCGCCAGCAGGGAGGGACTAGCGGGAGGGCCAGAGACCAAAAACATTCAGTACTTC. The chain recombines TRBV23-1 with TRBJ2-4; 16 nucleotides agree with TRBD2. TRBV23-1 is designated an ORF whose function remains uncertain. The CDR3 has 19 amino acids. With V trimmed by 6 bases and J by 2 bases, 10 bases remained unmatched.

The V call is TRBV15, the J call TRBJ2-7; D gene ambiguous. Trimming stripped 0 bases from V and 7 bases from J, with 16 bases between. This CDR3 has 15 amino acids. Germline CDR1 and CDR2: LNHNV and YYDKDF (reference sequence). The CDR3 protein is CATSRDLAAALEQYF. DNA for the CDR3: TGTGCCACCAGCAGAGATCTCGCGGCCGCGCTTGAGCAGTACTTC.

The rearrangement joins TRBV18 to TRBJ2-7; 8 nucleotides line up with TRBD1. After removal of 3 bases from V and 6 bases from J, the junction contained 7 bases not matched to a gene. The germline V gene has CDR1 KGHSH and CDR2 LQKENI. The CDR3 length is 14 residues. CDR3 residues: CASSPSTGVGEQYF. The CDR3 DNA reads TGTGCCAGCTCACCTTCGACAGGGGTGGGCGAGCAGTACTTC.

This chain connects TRBV10-3 to TRBJ1-5; no clear D. Germline CDR1 and CDR2: ENHRY and SYGVKD. The CDR3 runs to 16 residues. Trimming removed 4 bases from V and 3 bases from J, with 16 bases in between. This CDR3 reads CAISGGRHEPNQPQHF. Written as DNA, the CDR3 is TGTGCCATCAGTGGCGGGCGCCATGAACCCAATCAGCCCCAGCATTTT.

This clone was observed a handful of times. This chain links TRBV11-2 with TRBJ1-2; D unclear. Trimming left V 2 bases short and J 0 bases short, with 13 bases between. The germline gives CDR1 SGHAT, CDR2 FQNNGV. CDR3 length: 16 residues. DNA of the CDR3: TGTGCCAGCAGCTTACGAGCCCTCAAGTCTAACTATGGCTACACCTTC. It codes for CASSLRALKSNYGYTF.

The chain has TRBV9 and TRBJ1-1; D is perhaps TRBD1 (6 bases). V was pared by 8 bases and J by 4 bases, with 18 bases between. The length of the CDR3 is 14 residues. In germline, CDR1 is SGDLS, CDR2 YYNGEE. Here the CDR3 DNA reads TGTGCCAGTGCCCTGGGGGGAGGGGGCACTGAAGCTTTCTTT. The encoded protein is CASALGGGGTEAFF. The full variable domain, completed using reference TRBV9 and TRBJ1-1, is DSGVTQTPKHLITATGQRVTLRCSPRSGDLSVYWYQQSLDQGLQFLIQYYNGEERAKGNILERFSAQQFPDLHSELNLSSLELGDSALYFCASALGGGGTEAFFGQGTRLTVV.